The 30 T cell receptor beta chains given below trace back to one sample, sequenced in a study of cytomegalovirus exposure and HLA in healthy donors. TCRdb's table, derived via immunoSEQ multiplex PCR, lists solely in-frame clones and lacks some. The sample records more than 120,000 clones, about 87% being singletons. Sequenced material: PBMCs. All receptors come from a man aged 18-30 years in good health and CMV-seropositive.

V usage is TRBV10-3 and J usage is TRBJ1-2, with a weak D call TRBD1 (6 bases). The V gene's germline CDR1 is ENHRY and CDR2 SYGVKD. V was trimmed by 2 bases and J by 2 bases, leaving 6 bases between them. The CDR3 spans 13 residues. CDR3 in DNA: TGTGCCATCAGTGAGACAGGGAACTATGGCTACACCTTC. This codes for CAISETGNYGYTF.

This chain connects TRBV30 to TRBJ2-3; a weak D match, TRBD2 (5 bases). With 0 bases removed from V and 0 bases from J, the gap between germline ends came to 7 bases. Germline CDR1 is GTSNPN and CDR2 is SVGIG (reference sequence). There are 14 residues in the CDR3. The CDR3 reads CAWSVRASTDTQYF. The CDR3 DNA follows: TGTGCCTGGAGTGTGCGGGCTAGCACAGATACGCAGTATTTT.

This clone was recorded once. The V and J genes are TRBV29-1 and TRBJ2-3; D possibly corresponds to TRBD2 (5 bases). Trimming pared 8 bases from V and 1 base from J, leaving 13 bases between. There are 13 residues in the CDR3. Per the germline V gene, CDR1 is SQVTM and CDR2 is ANQGSEA. CDR3 protein: CSPRVTGTDTQYF. In DNA, the CDR3 is TGCAGCCCGCGGGTAACGGGCACAGATACGCAGTATTTT.

This chain uses TRBV5-1 with TRBJ1-4; D ambiguous. This CDR3 has 14 residues. Germline CDR1 and CDR2: SGHRS and YFSETQ. Trimming shortened V by 1 base and J by 5 bases, and 9 bases separated the two germline ends. The CDR3 DNA is TGCGCCAGCAGCTTGAAGGTCGGGAATGAAAAACTGTTTTTT. Protein: CASSLKVGNEKLFF.

J is TRBJ1-1 and V is TRBV7-8; 9 bases align to TRBD1. J gave up 3 bases and V 5 bases, and 7 bases lay outside the gene matches. Germline V gene sequence: CDR1 SGHVS, CDR2 FQNEAQ. The CDR3 is 15 amino acids. CDR3 sequence (DNA): TGTGCCAGCAGCCGAGGGACAGGGTGGGACACTGAAGCTTTCTTT. As protein: CASSRGTGWDTEAFF.

In this sample, this clone turned up once. This CDR3 reads CASSEVVTGGNNEQFF. DNA of the CDR3: TGTGCCAGCAGTGAAGTGGTAACGGGGGGAAACAATGAGCAGTTCTTC. The chain employs TRBV2 and TRBJ2-1; 7 nucleotides agree with TRBD2. Looked up from germline, CDR1 is SNHLY and CDR2 is FYNNEI. The length of the CDR3 is 16 residues. V lost 1 base to trimming and J lost 5 bases; unmatched junction nucleotides: 8. The full variable domain, in which reference TRBV2 and TRBJ2-1 provide the parts outside the CDR3, is EPEVTQTPSHQVTQMGQEVILRCVPISNHLYFYWYRQILGQKVEFLVSFYNNEISEKSEIFDDQFSVERPDGSNFTLKIRSTKLEDSAMYFCASSEVVTGGNNEQFFGPGTRLTVL.

This chain links TRBV7-9 with TRBJ1-1; TRBD1 is a possible D gene (5 bases). Trimming took off 6 bases at V and 1 base at J, with 9 bases between the two ends. Germline-derived CDR1 and CDR2 are SEHNR and FQNEAQ (reference sequence). The CDR3 sequence is 13 residues long. CDR3 amino acids: CASRLQGNTEAFF. For the CDR3, the DNA is TGTGCCAGCAGGTTGCAGGGGAACACTGAAGCTTTCTTT.

The V and J genes are TRBV6-1 and TRBJ2-3, with TRBD1 matching over 8 bases. Germline assignment: CDR1 MNHNS and CDR2 SASEGT. The CDR3 is 14 residues long. After removal of 8 bases from V and 4 bases from J, the junction contained 8 bases not matched to a gene. CDR3 residues: CASAWDRSADTQYF. The CDR3 coding sequence is TGTGCCAGCGCCTGGGACAGGTCCGCAGATACGCAGTATTTT.

The CDR3 loop is CASSRQGLTGELFF. CDR3 coding DNA: TGTGCCAGCAGCCGACAGGGTTTAACCGGGGAGCTGTTTTTT. The rearrangement uses TRBV5-4 and TRBJ2-2; 7 positions match TRBD1. V was clipped by 4 bases and J by 5 bases; unmatched bases: 5. This CDR3 spans 14 amino acids. Germline lookup yields CDR1 SGHNT and CDR2 YYREEE (reference sequence).

This chain joins TRBV5-6 and TRBJ2-3, with D possibly TRBD2 on 5 matching bases. Germline assignment: CDR1 SGHDT and CDR2 YYEEEE. CDR3 size: 15 residues. V lost 1 base, J lost 7 bases, and 16 bases lay in between. CDR3 DNA sequence: TGTGCCAGCAGCTTGTCGGGCGCTAGCTGGAATACGCAGTATTTT. It encodes CASSLSGASWNTQYF.

V and J are TRBV5-4 and TRBJ2-1; 9 positions agree with TRBD1. Germline V gives CDR1 SGHNT, CDR2 YYREEE (reference sequence). Trimming at V came to 6 bases and at J to 6 bases, leaving 4 bases not matched to a gene. CDR3 length equals 13 residues. CDR3 sequence: CASTTTGGNEQFF. The CDR3, as DNA: TGTGCCAGCACCACGACAGGGGGCAATGAGCAGTTCTTC. The full variable domain, completed using reference TRBV5-4 and TRBJ2-1, is ETGVTQSPTHLIKTRGQQVTLRCSSQSGHNTVSWYQQALGQGPQFIFQYYREEENGRGNFPPRFSGLQFPNYSSELNVNALELDDSALYLCASTTTGGNEQFFGPGTRLTVL.

The chain uses TRBV6-1 and TRBJ1-4; no reliable D call. CDR3 length equals 16 residues. Trimming took 2 bases from V and 3 from J, leaving 13 bases between them. Germline CDR1 and CDR2: MNHNS and SASEGT. The chain's CDR3 is CASSEMYREANEKLFF. CDR3 nucleotides: TGTGCCAGCAGTGAAATGTATAGGGAGGCTAATGAAAAACTGTTTTTT.

The V and J genes are TRBV10-3 and TRBJ1-1; the D is unclear. The CDR3 has 13 amino acids. The germline V gene encodes CDR1 ENHRY and CDR2 SYGVKD. V was pared by 0 bases and J by 0 bases, with 2 bases between. CDR3 residues: CAISESMNTEAFF. The CDR3 DNA sequence: TGTGCCATCAGTGAGTCTATGAACACTGAAGCTTTCTTT.

The chain links TRBV11-3 to TRBJ2-1, with 7 bases identical to TRBD2. The CDR3 consists of 16 residues. Germline-derived CDR1 and CDR2 are SGHNT and YENEEA. V shed 2 bases and J 7 bases; nucleotides not matched to a gene: 11. The CDR3 here is CASSLSWEGQGNEQFF. The CDR3, as DNA: TGTGCCAGCAGCTTAAGCTGGGAGGGCCAAGGTAATGAGCAGTTCTTC.

This CDR3 reads CASSQWSATGRKNTEAFF. The CDR3 nucleotides are TGCGCCAGCAGTCAATGGAGCGCGACAGGCCGTAAGAACACTGAAGCTTTCTTT. V usage is TRBV23-1 and J usage is TRBJ1-1, with D tentatively TRBD1 (6 bases). TRBV23-1 is identified as an open reading frame with a role that is uncertain. The CDR3 covers 18 residues. Trimming stripped 1 base from V and 1 base from J, with 19 bases between.

The CDR3 reads CASSISGTELNNEQFF. The CDR3 DNA reads as TGTGCCAGCAGTATTTCCGGGACAGAATTAAACAATGAGCAGTTCTTC. V is TRBV28 and J is TRBJ2-1; 7 nucleotides match TRBD1. V lost 5 bases, J lost 5 bases, and 12 bases stayed unmatched. The CDR3 covers 16 residues. Germline V gene sequence: CDR1 MDHEN, CDR2 SYDVKM.

The chain recombines TRBV28 with TRBJ2-7; TRBD2 is a possible D gene (6 bases). Germline values: CDR1 MDHEN, CDR2 SYDVKM. There are 16 residues in the CDR3. V was cut by 8 bases and J by 0 bases, with 20 bases left in between. Written as DNA, the CDR3 is TGTGCCAGCGGAGGGGATGGGCTACCCCCCTCCTACGAGCAGTACTTC. This translates into CASGGDGLPPSYEQYF. The variable domain in full, completed from reference TRBV28 and TRBJ2-7, reads DVKVTQSSRYLVKRTGEKVFLECVQDMDHENMFWYRQDPGLGLRLIYFSYDVKMKEKGDIPEGYSVSREKKERFSLILESASTNQTSMYLCASGGDGLPPSYEQYFGPGTRLTVT.

The genes are TRBV15 and TRBJ1-1, with 10 positions matching TRBD1. The germline gives CDR1 LNHNV, CDR2 YYDKDF (reference sequence). With 9 bases clipped from V and 3 bases from J, the junction kept 13 bases outside the gene matches. This CDR3 contains 16 residues. CDR3 DNA sequence: TGTGCCACAAGTAACTGGAGGACAGGGGGATACACTGAAGCTTTCTTT. Encoded protein: CATSNWRTGGYTEAFF.

J is TRBJ2-4 and V is TRBV5-1, with TRBD1 matching over 7 bases. V was clipped by 0 bases and J by 0 bases; unmatched bases: 0. This CDR3 is 15 amino acids long. Germline assignment: CDR1 SGHRS and CDR2 YFSETQ. The CDR3 coding sequence is TGCGCCAGCAGCTTGGGGGACAGAGCCAAAAACATTCAGTACTTC. This translates into CASSLGDRAKNIQYF. The full variable domain, in which reference TRBV5-1 and TRBJ2-4 provide the parts outside the CDR3, is KAGVTQTPRYLIKTRGQQVTLSCSPISGHRSVSWYQQTPGQGLQFLFEYFSETQRNKGNFPGRFSGRQFSNSRSEMNVSTLELGDSALYLCASSLGDRAKNIQYFGAGTRLSVL.

This chain uses TRBV7-2 with TRBJ1-6; TRBD1 might be the D (5 bases). V was clipped by 6 bases and J by 9 bases, with 15 bases between them. CDR3 length equals 14 residues. The germline CDR1 and CDR2 sequences are SGHTA and FQGNSA. The CDR3 bases are TGTGCCAGCAGTCCTTACAGGTCCGGTTCACCCCTCCACTTT. Protein sequence: CASSPYRSGSPLHF.

This clone was seen more than once but under ten times. This chain links TRBV28 with TRBJ1-5, with 7 bases matching TRBD1. V lost 4 bases and J lost 16; bases outside the gene matches: 7. This CDR3 is built from 11 residues. CDR1 and CDR2 (germline): MDHEN, SYDVKM. The CDR3 sequence is CASSSDRVGHF. The CDR3 region has the DNA TGTGCCAGCAGTTCCGACAGGGTAGGTCATTTT.

This clone has a single count. The V gene is TRBV27, the J gene TRBJ2-5, with 10 bases fitting TRBD2. Germline CDR1 MNHEY, CDR2 SMNVEV (reference sequence). Trimming at V came to 2 bases and at J to 5 bases, leaving 5 bases not matched to a gene. The CDR3 sequence is 15 residues long. The CDR3 DNA reads TGTGCCAGCAGTTTAATTACTAGCGGGGCGGAGACCCAGTACTTC. The encoded protein is CASSLITSGAETQYF.

The gene calls are TRBV2 and TRBJ2-7; the D gene is possibly TRBD2 (6 bases). The CDR3 covers 15 residues. Trimming shortened V by 3 bases and J by 0 bases, and 12 bases separated the two germline ends. Germline-derived CDR1 and CDR2 are SNHLY and FYNNEI. CDR3 in amino acids: CASSDSGLTSYEQYF. The CDR3 DNA sequence: TGTGCCAGCAGTGATTCGGGACTCACCTCCTACGAGCAGTACTTC.

This chain joins TRBV5-1 and TRBJ1-1; D is perhaps TRBD1 (6 bases). The V end was cut by 0 bases, the J end by 2 bases, with 11 bases between. The germline V gene encodes CDR1 SGHRS and CDR2 YFSETQ. The CDR3 covers 15 residues. This CDR3 reads CASSLGDTLNTEAFF. CDR3 bases: TGCGCCAGCAGCTTGGGGGACACTCTCAACACTGAAGCTTTCTTT.

This clone was counted only a few times. The chain uses TRBV27 and TRBJ1-2, with D possibly being TRBD1 (6 bases). The CDR3 is made up of 12 amino acids. Germline V CDR1 and CDR2: MNHEY, SMNVEV (reference sequence). Trimming shortened V by 4 bases and J by 8 bases, and 11 bases separated the two germline ends. CDR3 nucleotide sequence: TGTGCCAGCAGTTCGACAGGAGAAGGCTACACCTTC. Amino acids: CASSSTGEGYTF.

The chain uses TRBV7-9 and TRBJ2-3; 8 positions agree with TRBD1. The V gene's germline CDR1 is SEHNR and CDR2 FQNEAQ (reference sequence). CDR3 length equals 17 residues. With V trimmed by 1 base and J by 4 bases, 10 bases remained unmatched. CDR3 in DNA: TGTGCCAGCAGCTTAGGCAGCTCAGGGGGCCTGGCAGATACGCAGTATTTT. Protein sequence: CASSLGSSGGLADTQYF.

The DNA for the CDR3 is TGTGCCAGCAGCAGGGACAGCTCCTACGAGCAGTACTTC. Protein sequence: CASSRDSSYEQYF. The chain employs TRBV2 and TRBJ2-7, with 7 bases aligning to TRBD1. With V trimmed by 6 bases and J by 0 bases, 2 bases remained unmatched. The CDR3 runs to 13 residues. Per the germline V gene, CDR1 is SNHLY and CDR2 is FYNNEI.

The chain uses TRBV30 and TRBJ2-1; 11 bases map to TRBD1. Germline values: CDR1 GTSNPN, CDR2 SVGIG (reference sequence). This CDR3 is built from 14 residues. V was clipped by 8 bases and J by 6 bases; unmatched bases: 9. This CDR3 reads CAGTGQGAGNEQFF. In DNA form, the CDR3 reads TGTGCCGGAACCGGACAGGGGGCTGGCAATGAGCAGTTCTTC.

Details on this clone: This sample also contains other DNA sequences that code for the same CDR3. The rearrangement joins TRBV7-6 to TRBJ1-5; D is ambiguous. The V end was cut by 1 base, the J end by 6 bases, with 7 bases between. CDR3 length equals 13 residues. The V gene's germline CDR1 is SGHVS and CDR2 FNYEAQ. Here the CDR3 DNA reads TGTGCCAGCAGCTTAGGAGAGGGTCAGCCCCAGCATTTT. Its protein is CASSLGEGQPQHF. Complete variable domain (other parts from reference TRBV7-6 and TRBJ1-5): GAGVSQSPRYKVTKRGQDVALRCDPISGHVSLYWYRQALGQGPEFLTYFNYEAQQDKSGLPNDRFSAERPEGSISTLTIQRTEQRDSAMYRCASSLGEGQPQHFGDGTRLSIL.

CDR3 nucleotide sequence: TGTGCCAGTAGTAGGGGGGACCCCTCTGGAAACACCATATATTTT. Protein product: CASSRGDPSGNTIYF. The chain carries TRBV19 and TRBJ1-3, with a tentative D call TRBD1 (5 bases). The CDR3 consists of 15 residues. Trimming left V 4 bases short and J 0 bases short, with 10 bases between. Germline V gives CDR1 LNHDA, CDR2 SQIVND (reference sequence). Filled out from reference TRBV19 and TRBJ1-3, the complete variable domain reads DGGITQSPKYLFRKEGQNVTLSCEQNLNHDAMYWYRQDPGQGLRLIYYSQIVNDFQKGDIAEGYSVSREKKESFPLTVTSAQKNPTAFYLCASSRGDPSGNTIYFGEGSWLTVV.